This TCR beta chain comes out of a study of blood T cell repertoires in COVID-19. Study information: T cells, B-cell-depleted T cells, or PBMCs provided the cDNA or gDNA that served as material.

This CDR3 comprises 12 residues. The V and J ends lost 8 bases and 6 bases respectively, with 11 bases between them. Germline CDR1 reads MDHEN; CDR2 reads SYDVKM. Some clones are missing from TCRdb's copy, which holds only in-frame ones; the method was immunoSEQ multiplex PCR. The repertoire holds tens of thousands of clones, with around 87% as singletons. The rearrangement joins TRBV28 to TRBJ1-3, with D maybe TRBD1 (5 bases). The clonotype was recovered from a man between 65 and 79 years old with acute or convalescent COVID-19. Source material: peripheral blood. The CDR3 here is CASSQGANTIYF. Here the CDR3 DNA reads TGTGCCAGCTCTCAAGGGGCAAACACCATATATTTT.